The 26 T cell receptor beta chains given below trace back to one sample, sequenced in a study of T cell responses to AZD1222 COVID-19 vaccine. Method: immunoSEQ multiplex PCR; TCRdb's copy keeps in-frame clones and lacks some. This sample carries roughly 180,000 clones, about 91% of them seen once, and the ten largest clones take over 1.5%. The material sequenced was peripheral blood, taken on day 0 of AZD1222 vaccination. The receptors shown here come from an adult in good health.

V usage is TRBV7-8 and J usage is TRBJ1-1, with D possibly TRBD1 on 5 matching bases. Germline V gene data show CDR1 as SGHVS and CDR2 as FQNEAQ. This CDR3 is 16 amino acids long. V was trimmed by 6 bases and J by 2 bases, leaving 19 bases between them. The CDR3 sequence is CASRSQGATGNTEAFF. In nucleotides, the CDR3 is TGTGCCAGCAGGTCCCAAGGGGCCACGGGCAACACTGAAGCTTTCTTT.

The V call is TRBV27, the J call TRBJ1-5; D is perhaps TRBD1 (5 bases). The CDR3 covers 17 residues. Trimming shortened V by 0 bases and J by 2 bases, and 14 bases separated the two germline ends. CDR1 MNHEY and CDR2 SMNVEV come from the germline V gene (reference sequence). CDR3 DNA sequence: TGTGCCAGCAGTTTATCGTATCAGGGAGGAGGCAATCAGCCCCAGCATTTT. As protein: CASSLSYQGGGNQPQHF.

The CDR3 bases are TGTGCCAGCAGCTTGGAAAACACAGGGCCACAGCATTTT. It yields the protein CASSLENTGPQHF. The chain joins TRBV5-4 to TRBJ1-5, with a possible D match to TRBD1 (6 bases). Germline loops: CDR1 SGHNT, CDR2 YYREEE (reference sequence). With 0 bases removed from V and 13 bases from J, the gap between germline ends came to 14 bases. The CDR3 spans 13 residues.

The chain uses TRBV28 and TRBJ2-5, with 9 bases aligning to TRBD2. The ends lost 5 bases at V and 4 bases at J; junction bases unmatched: 11. The CDR3 covers 16 residues. In germline, CDR1 is MDHEN, CDR2 SYDVKM. The CDR3 region has the DNA TGTGCCAGCAGTCCCGGGGCTAGCGGGATAGGAGAGACCCAGTACTTC. Protein product: CASSPGASGIGETQYF.

The rearrangement joins TRBV6-1 to TRBJ1-5; D unclear. Germline V gives CDR1 MNHNS, CDR2 SASEGT. V gave up 3 bases and J gave up 0 bases, with 9 bases separating them. The CDR3 is 15 amino acids. The DNA of the CDR3 is TGTGCCAGCAGTGACATACTGAGTAGCAATCAGCCCCAGCATTTT. This encodes CASSDILSSNQPQHF.

The chain recombines TRBV2 with TRBJ2-1, with 8 bases that match TRBD2. Unmatched junction bases numbered 8, after V lost 7 bases and J lost 6 bases. Germline assignment: CDR1 SNHLY and CDR2 FYNNEI. The CDR3 contains 14 residues. In nucleotides, the CDR3 is TGTGCCAGCAACCGGGGGGGCAGGCCCAATGAGCAGTTCTTC. Translated, it gives CASNRGGRPNEQFF.

This chain uses TRBV5-1 with TRBJ2-1, with 8 bases identical to TRBD2. V lost 4 bases to trimming and J lost 15 bases; unmatched junction nucleotides: 9. Germline CDR1 reads SGHRS; CDR2 reads YFSETQ. This CDR3 spans 12 amino acids. DNA of the CDR3: TGCGCCAGCAGCCCAGCGGGGGAGCCGCCGTTCTTC. It encodes CASSPAGEPPFF.

This clone has just a few counts. The chain joins TRBV4-3 to TRBJ1-2; the match to TRBD1 covers 9 bases. The V and J ends lost 1 base and 6 bases, in that order; junction bases with no gene match: 12. Per germline, CDR1 LGHNA and CDR2 YSLEER. The CDR3 spans 17 residues. CDR3 nucleotides: TGCGCCAGCAGCCAAGGGTACCGGGACAGGGACAGGGATGGCTACACCTTC. As protein: CASSQGYRDRDRDGYTF.

The J gene is TRBJ2-7, the V gene TRBV11-2; TRBD1 aligns across 10 bases. Germline V CDR1 and CDR2: SGHAT, FQNNGV. Germline trimming cut 6 bases from V and 3 bases from J; bases unmatched to any gene: 8. This CDR3 is built from 15 residues. The CDR3 here is CASSPDRDRGYEQYF. The CDR3 bases are TGTGCCAGCAGTCCAGACCGGGACAGGGGCTACGAGCAGTACTTC.

A note on this clone: A read error is likely, as this CDR3 ends without the conserved phenylalanine or tryptophan. Because the CDR3's place on the DNA is in doubt, the DNA is left out and the CDR3 is given as listed by TCRdb. The rearrangement links TRBV13 to TRBJ1-2; TRBD1, as called in the table, went unchecked against the DNA. The CDR3 totals 12 residues, both ends included. The germline gives CDR1 PRHDT, CDR2 FYEKMQ (reference sequence). The CDR3 sequence: CASSPRTGKVLP.

The rearrangement uses TRBV6-2 or TRBV6-3 and TRBJ1-5; TRBD1 might be the D (6 bases). This CDR3 has 17 residues. V lost 3 bases and J lost 0, with 15 bases in between. Germline loops: CDR1 MNHEY, CDR2 SVGEGT. CDR3 in amino acids: CASSYPQGQHSNQPQHF. For the CDR3, the DNA is TGTGCCAGCAGTTATCCTCAAGGACAGCATAGCAATCAGCCCCAGCATTTT.

J is TRBJ1-1 and V is TRBV6-5, with D possibly TRBD1 on 5 matching bases. CDR3 length equals 13 residues. Germline-derived CDR1 and CDR2 are MNHEY and SVGAGI. Trimming took 5 bases from V and 1 from J, leaving 8 bases between them. CDR3 protein: CASSRGENTEAFF. The CDR3 region has the DNA TGTGCCAGCAGTAGAGGGGAGAACACTGAAGCTTTCTTT.

The chain employs TRBV7-9 and TRBJ1-3, with D possibly matching TRBD1 (6 bases). The V and J ends lost 6 bases and 0 bases respectively, with 9 bases between them. CDR1 and CDR2 (germline): SEHNR, FQNEAQ (reference sequence). The CDR3 has 14 residues. CDR3 loop: CASRLDSSGNTIYF. In DNA form, the CDR3 reads TGTGCCAGCAGGTTGGACAGCTCTGGAAACACCATATATTTT. Complete variable domain (other parts from reference TRBV7-9 and TRBJ1-3): DTGVSQNPRHKITKRGQNVTFRCDPISEHNRLYWYRQTLGQGPEFLTYFQNEAQLEKSRLLSDRFSAERPKGSFSTLEIQRTEQGDSAMYLCASRLDSSGNTIYFGEGSWLTVV.

V gene TRBV10-3 combines with J gene TRBJ2-4, with 8 bases aligning to TRBD2. Trimming took 0 bases from V and 3 from J; bases not matched to a gene: 10. CDR1 and CDR2 from the germline V gene are ENHRY and SYGVKD. The CDR3 covers 18 residues. DNA of the CDR3: TGTGCCATCAGTGAGTCGGAAGTAGCGGGATTCGTCAAAAACATTCAGTACTTC. Amino acid sequence: CAISESEVAGFVKNIQYF.

This chain connects TRBV7-2 to TRBJ2-1; maybe TRBD2 (6 bases). V lost 6 bases and J 3 bases, leaving 18 bases between the germline ends. The germline gives CDR1 SGHTA, CDR2 FQGNSA. There are 16 residues in the CDR3. The CDR3 DNA reads TGTGCCAGCAGACCTCCGACTAGGCTCTTCTACAATGAGCAGTTCTTC. It yields the protein CASRPPTRLFYNEQFF.

Written as DNA, the CDR3 is TGTGCCAGCAGTTTGGGGGTGACAAACTATGGCTACACCTTC. Translating gives CASSLGVTNYGYTF. The genes are TRBV2 and TRBJ1-2; tentatively, D is TRBD1 (5 bases). This CDR3 has 14 amino acids. Germline V lookup: CDR1 SNHLY, CDR2 FYNNEI. The V end was cut by 5 bases, the J end by 2 bases, with 12 bases between.

The genes are TRBV28 and TRBJ1-5, with 7 bases lining up with TRBD1. Germline CDR1 MDHEN, CDR2 SYDVKM. J lost 8 bases, V lost 1 base, and 8 bases had no gene match. The length of the CDR3 is 15 residues. The CDR3 loop is CASSLYGPGGKPQHF. The DNA of the CDR3 is TGTGCCAGCAGTTTATATGGCCCAGGGGGTAAGCCCCAGCATTTT.

This clone turned up a few times. The V and J genes are TRBV3-1 (or the pseudogene TRBV3-2) and TRBJ1-4; D is uncertain. With 4 bases removed from V and 4 bases from J, the gap between germline ends came to 4 bases. The CDR3 has 12 residues. Germline CDR1 LGHDT, CDR2 YNNKEL (reference sequence). This chain's CDR3 is CASSPFNEKLFF. For the CDR3, the DNA is TGTGCCAGCAGCCCGTTTAATGAAAAACTGTTTTTT.

The genes are TRBV7-2 and TRBJ2-1, with TRBD2 matching 11 bases. Germline loops: CDR1 SGHTA, CDR2 FQGNSA. This CDR3 has 16 residues. V shed 1 base and J 5 bases; nucleotides not matched to a gene: 4. The DNA for the CDR3 is TGTGCCAGCAGCTTAGGCCTAGCGGGGGGCGACAATGAGCAGTTCTTC. As protein: CASSLGLAGGDNEQFF.

The gene calls are TRBV9 and TRBJ1-2, with TRBD1 as a possible D gene (5 bases). The CDR3 is 14 amino acids. V was cut by 1 base and J by 2 bases, with 9 bases left in between. CDR1 is SGDLS, CDR2 YYNGEE, per germline. The chain's CDR3 is CASSVRGSNYGYTF. CDR3 in DNA: TGTGCCAGCAGCGTAAGGGGCAGCAACTATGGCTACACCTTC.

The chain joins TRBV7-2 to TRBJ2-7; no clear D gene. The germline V and J ends were trimmed by 5 bases and 2 bases, with 10 bases remaining between them. This CDR3 has 13 residues. Germline values: CDR1 SGHTA, CDR2 FQGNSA. For the CDR3, the DNA is TGTGCCAGCAGCCAATCAGCAACCTACGAGCAGTACTTC. This translates into CASSQSATYEQYF.

The rearrangement links TRBV7-2 to TRBJ1-5, with 9 bases matching TRBD1. Germline V gene sequence: CDR1 SGHTA, CDR2 FQGNSA. With V trimmed by 2 bases and J by 6 bases, 8 bases remained unmatched. The CDR3 runs 16 residues. CDR3 residues: CASSLPPGQGSQPQHF. CDR3 DNA: TGTGCCAGCAGCTTACCCCCGGGACAGGGAAGTCAGCCCCAGCATTTT.

CDR3 amino acids: CASSLQGAQYEQYF. The CDR3 coding sequence is TGTGCCAGCAGCTTACAGGGGGCGCAGTACGAGCAGTACTTC. V and J are TRBV5-4 and TRBJ2-7, with 9 nucleotides matching TRBD1. Looked up from germline, CDR1 is SGHNT and CDR2 is YYREEE (reference sequence). V was pared by 2 bases and J by 4 bases, with 4 bases of the junction left unmatched. The CDR3 totals 14 residues.

The genes are TRBV10-2 and TRBJ1-6; no clear D gene. This CDR3 comprises 13 residues. From germline, CDR1 is WSHSY and CDR2 SAAADI. V lost 8 bases, J lost 8 bases, and 13 bases lay in between. CDR3 amino acids: CASAFGEDSPLHF. Here the CDR3 DNA reads TGCGCCAGCGCGTTCGGAGAAGATTCACCCCTCCACTTT.

The gene calls are TRBV27 and TRBJ2-3, with 7 bases aligning to TRBD2. Germline V gene lookup returns CDR1 MNHEY and CDR2 SMNVEV (reference sequence). The CDR3 covers 14 residues. V trimming: 3 bases; J trimming: 5 bases; junction bases outside the gene matches: 5. CDR3 protein: CASSFGGGGDTQYF. DNA of the CDR3: TGTGCCAGCAGTTTTGGGGGGGGTGGAGATACGCAGTATTTT.

The J gene is TRBJ1-1, the V gene TRBV29-1; D is undetermined. Germline CDR1 is SQVTM and CDR2 is ANQGSEA. The CDR3 is made up of 13 amino acids. V gave up 0 bases and J gave up 8 bases, with 13 bases separating them. The CDR3 here is CSVEDFTAVEAFF. DNA of the CDR3: TGCAGCGTTGAAGATTTTACGGCAGTCGAAGCTTTCTTT.